This TCR beta chain was sequenced in a study of T cells in Graves' hyperthyroidism and ophthalmopathy. This clonotype has a handful of counts. TCR beta CDR3 sequences were amplified from RNA transcripts. TCR CDR3 regions were first amplified by RT-PCR with HTBI primers. Via MiXCR, TCRdb re-called the multiplex PCR reads, giving one row per CDR3 protein. The repertoire holds over 700,000 distinct CDR3 sequences, 35% seen once, with 31% in the top ten. Each 10 ml fresh peripheral blood draw supplied the PBMCs. CDR3 length: 14 residues. CDR1 is LNHNV, CDR2 YYDKDF, per germline (reference sequence). Trimming took 5 bases from V and 1 from J, leaving 11 bases between them.

This TCR came from a woman aged 40 to 50 with Graves' hyperthyroidism. Sequencing used blood. The chain employs TRBV15 and TRBJ2-5, with no clear D. CDR3 amino acids: CATSSSEGQETQYF. Here the CDR3 DNA reads TGTGCCACCAGCTCGTCGGAAGGCCAAGAGACCCAGTACTTC.